The source of this TCR beta chain is a study of long-term antiretroviral therapy in people with HIV. This CDR3 is built from 16 residues. V lost 0 bases and J lost 4; bases outside the gene matches: 7. The germline V gene has CDR1 SGDLS and CDR2 YYNGEE. At the survey level, the v3.0 immunoSEQ assay was run. The data were produced by immunoSEQ multiplex PCR, yet TCRdb's version contains in-frame clones alone and is incomplete. The sample lists some 11,000 clones, roughly 82% seen once, with approximately 18% in the top ten. J is TRBJ2-5 and V is TRBV9, with 9 nucleotides matching TRBD2. The material sequenced was unsorted PBMCs, taken 8.2 years after starting antiretroviral therapy. The clonotype originates from a middle-aged man with HIV. CDR3 sequence: CASSVGIAGAGETQYF. Here the CDR3 DNA reads TGTGCCAGCAGCGTAGGAATAGCGGGGGCGGGAGAGACCCAGTACTTC.